Each of the 7 T cell receptor beta chains below was sequenced from the same sample in a study of blood T cell repertoires in COVID-19. The table came from immunoSEQ multiplex PCR; TCRdb's copy has only in-frame clones and leaves some out. The profile covers fewer than 250,000 clones, with about nine tenths appearing a single time and approximately 2.4% taken by the ten largest. Sequencing was carried out using PBMCs or T cells enriched from blood (not recorded which). These receptors came from a woman in her 30s with acute COVID-19.

Concerning this clone: Its ends do not fully match the called genes, so a read error is possible. The chain combines TRBV7-7 with TRBJ2-5, with D possibly matching TRBD1 (5 bases). The CDR3 covers 13 residues. Germline-derived CDR1 and CDR2 are SSHAT and FNYEAQ (reference sequence). The CDR3 loop reads CASSSTRQTTQYF. In DNA, the CDR3 is TGTGCTAGCAGCTCGACTCGACAGACAACCCAGTACTTC. Looking up the rest from reference TRBV7-7 and TRBJ2-5 gives the full variable domain: GAGVSQSPRYKVTKRGQDVTLRCDPISSHATLYWYQQALGQGPEFLTYFNYEAQPDKSGLPSDRFSAERPEGSISTLTIQRTEQRDSAMYRCASSSTRQTTQYFGPGTRLLVL.

The genes are TRBV5-1 and TRBJ1-4, with a tentative D call TRBD1 (6 bases). The CDR3 runs to 14 residues. Germline V lookup: CDR1 SGHRS, CDR2 YFSETQ. The V gene lost 4 bases and the J gene lost 6 bases, with 13 bases spanning the gap. CDR3 residues: CASSPWEGDEKLFF. CDR3 sequence (DNA): TGCGCCAGCAGCCCTTGGGAGGGGGATGAAAAACTGTTTTTT.

J is TRBJ2-3 and V is TRBV9; tentative D call: TRBD1 (5 bases). Trimming cost V 3 bases and J 4 bases, with 12 bases left between them. The CDR3 spans 14 residues. The V gene's germline CDR1 is SGDLS and CDR2 YYNGEE. The CDR3 protein is CASSGARGADTQYF. Here the CDR3 DNA reads TGTGCCAGCAGCGGAGCAAGGGGCGCAGATACGCAGTATTTT.

The chain recombines TRBV6-2 or TRBV6-3 with TRBJ1-1; no definite D call. CDR1 and CDR2 (germline): MNHEY, SVGEGT. The V gene lost 0 bases and the J gene lost 2 bases, with 7 bases spanning the gap. The CDR3 sequence is 14 residues long. CDR3 nucleotides: TGTGCCAGCAGTTACTCGCGTCTTAACACTGAAGCTTTCTTT. The encoded protein is CASSYSRLNTEAFF.

The sample holds a few counts of this clone. The J gene is TRBJ2-7, the V gene TRBV27; perhaps TRBD1 as D (5 bases). This CDR3 has 14 residues. V dropped 3 bases and J dropped 2 bases, with 11 bases sitting between them. Germline V gene sequence: CDR1 MNHEY, CDR2 SMNVEV (reference sequence). CDR3: CASSFGQGTYEQYF. The CDR3, as DNA: TGTGCCAGCAGTTTTGGGCAGGGAACCTACGAGCAGTACTTC.

This sequence joins TRBV10-3 and TRBJ2-5, with D possibly matching TRBD2 (5 bases). This CDR3 region has 18 residues. The germline CDR1 and CDR2 sequences are ENHRY and SYGVKD. Trimming removed 2 bases from V and 3 bases from J, with 22 bases in between. Here the CDR3 DNA reads TGTGCCATCAGTGAGAGCCAGGCCAAGCGGTCTCCCGAAGAGACCCAGTACTTC. As protein: CAISESQAKRSPEETQYF.

The chain recombines TRBV5-4 with TRBJ1-2; D not certain. V shed 0 bases and J shed 2 bases, with 8 bases lying between them. In germline, CDR1 is SGHNT, CDR2 YYREEE (reference sequence). The CDR3 consists of 14 residues. CDR3 residues: CASSLANGNYGYTF. The CDR3 DNA follows: TGTGCCAGCAGCTTGGCCAACGGGAACTATGGCTACACCTTC.